This T cell receptor (beta chain) was profiled in a study of blood T cells in healthy people across ages. Turning to the study itself: With template switching, about one barcoded beta molecule was captured per two T cells.

Primed by a sample-barcoded 5' primer and a J-beta primer mix, a second PCR proceeded for 7 to 11 cycles. Each CDR3 protein gets one entry after TCRdb re-called the 5' RACE reads with MiXCR. The sample lists approximately 690,000 distinct CDR3 sequences, roughly two fifths occurring once. The CDR3 covers 14 residues. V dropped 8 bases and J dropped 7 bases, with 20 bases sitting between them. Germline V gene data show CDR1 as LGHNA and CDR2 as YSLEER. There were at least 6 micrograms of total RNA extracted from every sample. This clonotype appeared a few times. The gene calls are TRBV4-3 and TRBJ1-2; maybe TRBD1 (5 bases). Sequenced input: blood. This TCR derives from an elderly man in good health. CDR3 bases: TGCGCCAGCCCTGAAGAAGGCAGGGTAACTGGCTACACCTTC. Translation gives CASPEEGRVTGYTF.